Listed below are T cell receptor beta chains from one sample, sequenced in a study of T cells after posttransplantation cyclophosphamide. This table comes from immunoSEQ multiplex PCR, and its TCRdb copy is limited to in-frame clones, with some not included. Observed in the sample are about 40,000 clones, none of them singletons. Sequences were obtained from PBMCs. The origin of the receptors is a man aged 25 to 40 in good health and a related stem cell transplant donor. Both conserved end residues are part of each CDR3. D genes are given only for firm matches. The size field is filled for only some rows; it gives once, few, many or a size class.

D	V	size	J	DNA	CDR3
NA	TRBV11-2	many	TRBJ1-1	TGTGCCAGCAGCTCTACCACGAGGGGCACTGAAGCTTTCTTT	CASSSTTRGTEAFF
NA	TRBV5-4	NA	TRBJ1-5	TGTGCCAGCAGCCATGAAGGTCAGCCCCAGCATTTT	CASSHEGQPQHF
TRBD1	TRBV24-1	many	TRBJ2-3	TGTGCCACCAGTGAACCCTACCGGGGGACAGGGCGGTATTTT	CATSEPYRGTGRYF
NA	TRBV7-2	few	TRBJ2-7	TGTGCCAGCAGCTCGCAGGGATACGAGCAGTACTTC	CASSSQGYEQYF
NA	TRBV10-3	many	TRBJ2-3	TGTGCCATCAGTGGACTCGCCAAAGATACGCAGTATTTT	CAISGLAKDTQYF
NA	TRBV6-5	many	TRBJ1-1	TGTGCCAGCAGTTACGTCGGGTACACTGAAGCTTTCTTT	CASSYVGYTEAFF
TRBD2	TRBV6-4	many	TRBJ2-1	TGTGCCAGCAGTCCGACTAGCGGGGAATACAATGAGCAGTTCTTC	CASSPTSGEYNEQFF
NA	TRBV5-1	few	TRBJ2-2	TGCGCCAGCAGCTTGGAAAGTATACTCGCCGGGGAGCTGTTTTTT	CASSLESILAGELFF
TRBD1	TRBV7-2	many	TRBJ2-7	TGTGCCAGCAGCCTAACCGGGACAGGCTCCTACGAGCAGTACTTC	CASSLTGTGSYEQYF
NA	TRBV7-6	few	TRBJ2-5	TGTGCCAGCAGCTTAGCAGGGGCGGACCAAGAGACCCAGTACTTC	CASSLAGADQETQYF
NA	TRBV10-3	many	TRBJ1-6	TGTGCCATCAGTGAGTCGCTAGGAGGCCCAAATTCACCCCTCCACTTT	CAISESLGGPNSPLHF
NA	TRBV7-9	many	TRBJ2-3	TGTGCCAGCAGTTCACAGGAAACAGATACGCAGTATTTT	CASSSQETDTQYF
NA	TRBV28	many	TRBJ1-5	TGTGCCAGCAAAAACGATACAGGGAGACGGGATCAGCCCCAGCATTTT	CASKNDTGRRDQPQHF
TRBD2	TRBV12-3/TRBV12-4	many	TRBJ2-2	TGTGCCAGCAGCGTAGCGGGCCTGAACACCGGGGAGCTGTTTTTT	CASSVAGLNTGELFF
NA	TRBV6-2/TRBV6-3	many	TRBJ1-5	TGTGCCAGCAGTTACTCGAGCCAGCGATTCAATCAGCCCCAGCATTTT	CASSYSSQRFNQPQHF
NA	TRBV5-1	many	TRBJ1-1	TGCGCCAGCAGCCCCGCAGGTGGGAACACTGAAGCTTTCTTT	CASSPAGGNTEAFF